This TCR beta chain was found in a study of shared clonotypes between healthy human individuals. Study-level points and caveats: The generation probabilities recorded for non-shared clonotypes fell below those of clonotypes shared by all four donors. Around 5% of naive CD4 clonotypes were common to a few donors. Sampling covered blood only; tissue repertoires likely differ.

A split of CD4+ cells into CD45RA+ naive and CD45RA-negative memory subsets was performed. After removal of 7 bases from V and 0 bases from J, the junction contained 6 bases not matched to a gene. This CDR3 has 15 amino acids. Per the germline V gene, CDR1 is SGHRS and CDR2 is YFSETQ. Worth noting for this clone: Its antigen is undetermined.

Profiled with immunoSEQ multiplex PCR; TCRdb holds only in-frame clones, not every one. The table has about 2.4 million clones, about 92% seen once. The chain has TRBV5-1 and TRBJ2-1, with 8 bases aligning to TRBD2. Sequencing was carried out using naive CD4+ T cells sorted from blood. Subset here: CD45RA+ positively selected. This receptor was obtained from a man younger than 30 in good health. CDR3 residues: CASAIAGGSYNEQFF. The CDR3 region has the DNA TGCGCCAGCGCCATCGCGGGGGGCTCCTACAATGAGCAGTTCTTC.